This TCR beta chain comes out of a study of OX40 agonist ivuxolimab in advanced cancers. Regarding the study in general: Ivuxolimab was an agonistic, fully human IgG2 monoclonal antibody directed against OX40 (CD134), a costimulatory receptor. Intravenous ivuxolimab was administered to patients every 2 weeks at six dose levels: 0.01, 0.1, 0.3, 1.5, 3 and 10 mg/kg. Of the roughly 52 dose-escalation patients, hepatocellular carcinoma was present in roughly 19, melanoma in about 15, renal cell carcinoma in 9 and head and neck cancer in 9. The dose-escalation cohort was almost 85% male with a mean age of about 65 years, ranging from roughly 20 to 85. Patients were allowed to have had prior anti-PD-1, anti-PD-L1 or anti-CTLA-4 therapy, and more than 35% of the dose-escalation patients had been treated with checkpoint inhibitors. Three dose-escalation patients achieved partial responses, one with hepatocellular carcinoma and two with cutaneous melanoma. The purpose of peripheral TCRbeta sequencing was to test whether ivuxolimab changed TCR sequence diversity and led to clonal T-cell expansion. The paper reports the monotherapy dose-escalation portion (N ≈ 52 patients) of the phase I ivuxolimab trial.

To sequence the TCRbeta CDR3 region, genomic DNA was isolated from the sorted cells. The immunoSEQ Assay was used for sequencing of TCRbeta CDR3 regions. What TCRdb holds here is the immuneACCESS table cut down to in-frame rearrangements. Part of the clones is not present; checked against another copy, under half of the missing clones reflect an unresolved V gene, and the others are unexplained. The sample records about 60,000 clones, roughly 85% of which are singletons. The ten most abundant clones make up 4% of the sample. The germline V gene encodes CDR1 MNHEY and CDR2 SMNVEV (reference sequence). The cysteine opens and the phenylalanine closes a CDR3 of 16 amino acids. The entry retains the CDR3 DNA only, 48 bases that are in frame from base 1. V sheds 3 bases and J sheds 3 bases, leaving 14 bases between their ends. The trial excluded patients who had a history of autoimmune disease or who were on systemic immunosuppression. Peripheral blood for TCR sequencing was collected from all dose cohorts at baseline, on cycle 4 day 1, and on cycle 7 day 1. The samples were drawn from a first-in-human, open-label, multicenter phase I dose-escalation trial of ivuxolimab. Adults with locally advanced or metastatic melanoma, renal cell carcinoma, hepatocellular carcinoma or head and neck squamous cell carcinoma were enrolled in the trial. Before TCR sequencing, CD4+ and CD8+ T cells were separately sorted from peripheral blood.

Study-level results and caveats: Low levels of normalized T-cell clonal expansion were also seen in some patients who did not respond. The antigen specificity of the clonally expanded peripheral T cells was not determined. After ivuxolimab, more expanded clones were found on average in CD8+ T cells than in CD4+ T cells. At doses from 0.1 to 3.0 mg/kg, clonal expansion was seen in both CD4+ and CD8+ blood T cells between baseline and week 6. Partial responders in the 0.1-3.0 mg/kg groups had among the lowest normalized peripheral clonal expansion, especially among CD8+ T cells.

Of note for this clone: It has no known antigen specificity. No qualities accompany the bases; no much larger clone lies one base away.

The sequences come from CD4+ or CD8+ T cells sorted from blood, collected in a trial of the OX40 agonist ivuxolimab. The source of this sequence is an adult with an advanced solid tumor such as melanoma, head and neck, liver or kidney cancer. Recombination connected TRBV27 to TRBJ1-4; matching of 6 bases hints at TRBD1 as the D gene. CDR3 region: CASSFLNRAANEKLFF. The sequenced DNA: TGTGCCAGCAGTTTCCTTAACAGGGCAGCTAATGAAAAACTGTTTTTT.